This passage covers 18 T cell receptor beta chains from one sample sequenced in a study of blood T cells in healthy people across ages. With a J-beta primer mix and a sample-barcoded 5' primer, a second PCR ran roughly 6 to 12 cycles. In TCRdb, the 5' RACE reads were re-called with MiXCR into one record per CDR3 protein. This table has about 1.1 million distinct CDR3 sequences, roughly two fifths appearing once. Sequenced input: blood. The receptor set was obtained from a man between 18 and 29 years old in good health.

The chain has TRBV29-1 and TRBJ1-1; tentatively, D is TRBD1 (6 bases). The CDR3 length is 13 residues. The V and J ends lost 7 bases and 0 bases respectively, with 12 bases between them. Germline CDR1 is SQVTM and CDR2 is ANQGSEA. This chain's CDR3 is CSGGGRMNTEAFF. The CDR3 DNA reads as TGCAGCGGTGGGGGCAGAATGAACACTGAAGCTTTCTTT.

The chain carries TRBV14 and TRBJ1-2; D call uncertain. The CDR3 extends over 14 amino acids. Trimming shortened V by 1 base and J by 1 base, and 7 bases separated the two germline ends. Germline V gene data show CDR1 as SGHDN and CDR2 as FVKESK. The CDR3 coding sequence is TGTGCCAGCAGCCAAGGCCACCGTAACTATGGCTACACCTTC. Translating gives CASSQGHRNYGYTF. Full variable domain (rest looked up from reference TRBV14 and TRBJ1-2): EAGVTQFPSHSVIEKGQTVTLRCDPISGHDNLYWYRRVMGKEIKFLLHFVKESKQDESGMPNNRFLAERTGGTYSTLKVQPAELEDSGVYFCASSQGHRNYGYTFGSGTRLTVV.

V and J are TRBV6-5 and TRBJ1-2; D is possibly TRBD1 (6 bases). Trimming pared 8 bases from V and 7 bases from J, leaving 20 bases between. The CDR3 spans 14 residues. Germline loops: CDR1 MNHEY, CDR2 SVGAGI. The CDR3 loop is CASARAQGSSGYTF. CDR3 coding DNA: TGTGCCAGCGCCAGGGCACAGGGAAGTTCTGGCTACACCTTC.

This clonotype turned up a few times. The chain couples TRBV5-6 to TRBJ1-2; 8 nucleotides match TRBD1. Looked up from germline, CDR1 is SGHDT and CDR2 is YYEEEE. V lost 0 bases to trimming and J lost 2 bases; unmatched junction nucleotides: 3. The CDR3 runs to 15 residues. The DNA for the CDR3 is TGTGCCAGCAGCTTGGTTCGGACAGGGAACTATGGCTACACCTTC. Encoded protein: CASSLVRTGNYGYTF.

This clonotype has a handful of counts. The rearrangement joins TRBV10-3 to TRBJ1-2; 10 positions agree with TRBD1. This CDR3 has 15 amino acids. CDR1 is ENHRY and CDR2 is SYGVKD in the germline V gene. J gave up 5 bases and V 4 bases, and 7 bases lay outside the gene matches. CDR3: CAISGDRGDEYGYTF. CDR3 bases: TGTGCCATCAGTGGGGACAGGGGAGATGAGTATGGCTACACCTTC.

The chain employs TRBV30 and TRBJ2-5; 11 bases map to TRBD2. This CDR3 has 14 residues. Looked up from germline, CDR1 is GTSNPN and CDR2 is SVGIG (reference sequence). V lost 6 bases to trimming and J lost 5 bases; unmatched junction nucleotides: 8. The CDR3 loop reads CACPSGGSGETQYF. The CDR3 nucleotides are TGTGCCTGCCCTAGCGGGGGGTCGGGTGAGACCCAGTACTTC.

V is TRBV20-1 and J is TRBJ2-4; D might be TRBD2 (5 bases). The J call is uncertain, as TRBJ2-7 better fits the DNA end. Germline CDR1 and CDR2: DFQATT and SNEGSKA (reference sequence). The CDR3 runs to 12 residues. As DNA, the CDR3 is TGCAGTGCTAGTCGGGATAGATACGAGCAGTACTTC. It encodes CSASRDRYEQYF.

The sample holds a few counts of this clonotype. V usage is TRBV9 and J usage is TRBJ2-1, with D tentatively TRBD2 (6 bases). Germline lookup yields CDR1 SGDLS and CDR2 YYNGEE. The CDR3 covers 14 residues. V was cut by 0 bases and J by 9 bases, with 13 bases left in between. The CDR3 loop is CASSVGYRSGEQFF. The CDR3 bases are TGTGCCAGCAGCGTAGGCTATCGTAGCGGTGAGCAGTTCTTC. Together with reference TRBV9 and TRBJ2-1, the CDR3 gives the full variable domain: DSGVTQTPKHLITATGQRVTLRCSPRSGDLSVYWYQQSLDQGLQFLIQYYNGEERAKGNILERFSAQQFPDLHSELNLSSLELGDSALYFCASSVGYRSGEQFFGPGTRLTVL.

This clonotype was observed a handful of times. The rearrangement uses TRBV6-2 or TRBV6-3 and TRBJ1-5, with D possibly being TRBD1 (5 bases). The CDR3 loop spans 16 amino acids. V was clipped by 2 bases and J by 9 bases, with 20 bases between them. Germline V CDR1 and CDR2: MNHEY, SVGEGT. The chain's CDR3 is CASSYATPGTARPQHF. The CDR3 bases are TGTGCCAGCAGTTACGCCACCCCCGGGACGGCAAGGCCCCAGCATTTT.

The V gene is TRBV5-1, the J gene TRBJ1-2; D gene ambiguous. CDR3 length: 15 amino acids. V was pared by 0 bases and J by 5 bases, with 14 bases between. CDR1 and CDR2 from the germline V gene are SGHRS and YFSETQ. DNA for the CDR3: TGCGCCAGCAGCTTGGTACCCAGACTGAGTTATGGCTACACCTTC. This sequence encodes CASSLVPRLSYGYTF.

As regards this clonotype: A much larger clone lies one base from this, so it may be a read error. J is TRBJ2-3 and V is TRBV6-5; 9 nucleotides agree with TRBD2. From germline, CDR1 is MNHEY and CDR2 SVGAGI. Trimming removed 8 bases from V and 1 base from J; junction bases left unmatched: 1. The CDR3 is made up of 13 amino acids. CDR3 in amino acids: CASLAGGTDTQYF. The CDR3 DNA follows: TGTGCCAGCTTAGCGGGGGGCACAGATACGCAGTATTTT.

The chain joins TRBV5-1 to TRBJ1-2; possibly TRBD1 for D (6 bases). The V end lost 4 bases, the J end lost 1 base, and 26 bases lay between the germline ends. Germline V gene sequence: CDR1 SGHRS, CDR2 YFSETQ. The CDR3 totals 19 residues. CDR3 DNA: TGCGCCAGCAGCCTCCCTCACCGGGACACAGTTCTTCTTAACTATGGCTACACCTTC. This sequence encodes CASSLPHRDTVLLNYGYTF. Variable domain in full (rest from reference TRBV5-1 and TRBJ1-2): KAGVTQTPRYLIKTRGQQVTLSCSPISGHRSVSWYQQTPGQGLQFLFEYFSETQRNKGNFPGRFSGRQFSNSRSEMNVSTLELGDSALYLCASSLPHRDTVLLNYGYTFGSGTRLTVV.

This clonotype was seen more than once but under ten times. The rearrangement links TRBV20-1 to TRBJ1-1; D is perhaps TRBD1 (6 bases). V lost 5 bases, J lost 3 bases, and 16 bases lay in between. The germline V gene encodes CDR1 DFQATT and CDR2 SNEGSKA (reference sequence). CDR3 length equals 14 residues. For the CDR3, the DNA is TGCAGTGCTGGAAGACAGGAAAGGGACACTGAAGCTTTCTTT. Residues: CSAGRQERDTEAFF.

The J gene is TRBJ2-7, the V gene TRBV27, with TRBD1 identical over 7 bases. The CDR3 contains 15 residues. V was pared by 6 bases and J by 0 bases, with 8 bases of the junction left unmatched. Germline-derived CDR1 and CDR2 are MNHEY and SMNVEV (reference sequence). CDR3 residues: CASRKTGLSSYEQYF. The CDR3 DNA is TGTGCCAGCAGGAAGACAGGGTTAAGCTCCTACGAGCAGTACTTC.

V and J are TRBV28 and TRBJ1-4, with D unresolved. The CDR3 runs to 13 residues. V lost 8 bases, J lost 0 bases, and 7 bases lay in between. From germline, CDR1 is MDHEN and CDR2 SYDVKM. The CDR3 DNA reads as TGTGCCAGCTGGACTACAACTAATGAAAAACTGTTTTTT. Protein: CASWTTTNEKLFF.

On this clonotype: One end of the junction varies from germline; a read error may be responsible. This sequence joins TRBV11-1 and TRBJ2-5; no reliable D call. CDR1 is SGHAT, CDR2 FQDESV, per germline (reference sequence). The CDR3 covers 12 residues. CDR3 bases: TGTTCCAGCAGCTTAGTACAAGAGACCCAGTACTTC. The encoded protein is CSSSLVQETQYF.

The chain has TRBV7-8 and TRBJ1-2; D gene uncertain. The V gene's germline CDR1 is SGHVS and CDR2 FQNEAQ. This CDR3 region has 16 residues. Between the trimmed V and J ends, which lost 1 base and 6 bases, there was a span of 18 bases. CDR3 sequence: CASSLDARGSMDGYTF. DNA for the CDR3: TGTGCCAGCAGCTTAGATGCCCGCGGCAGCATGGATGGCTACACCTTC.

The V call is TRBV25-1, the J call TRBJ2-7, with 9 bases identical to TRBD1. CDR3 size: 15 residues. Germline values: CDR1 MGHDK, CDR2 SYGVNS. The V gene end was trimmed by 4 bases and the J gene end by 5 bases; junction bases not matched to a gene: 9. The CDR3 DNA follows: TGTGCCAGCAGTGTTGGGACAGGGTTATGGGACGAGCAGTACTTC. It codes for CASSVGTGLWDEQYF.